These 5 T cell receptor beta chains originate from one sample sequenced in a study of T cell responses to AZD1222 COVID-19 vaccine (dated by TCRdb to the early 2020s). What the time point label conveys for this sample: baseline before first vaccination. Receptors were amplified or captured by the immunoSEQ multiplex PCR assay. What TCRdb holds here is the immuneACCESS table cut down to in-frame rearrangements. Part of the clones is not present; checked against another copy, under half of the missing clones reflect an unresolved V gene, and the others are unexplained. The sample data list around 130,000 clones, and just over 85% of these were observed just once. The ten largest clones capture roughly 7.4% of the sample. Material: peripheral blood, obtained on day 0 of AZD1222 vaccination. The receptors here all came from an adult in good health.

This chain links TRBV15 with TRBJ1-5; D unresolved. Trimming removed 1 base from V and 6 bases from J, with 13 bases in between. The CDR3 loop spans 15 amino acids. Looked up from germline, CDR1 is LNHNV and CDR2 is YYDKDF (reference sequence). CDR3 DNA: TGTGCCACCAGCAGAGTTGCAGCCCAAGGTCAGCCCCAGCATTTT. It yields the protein CATSRVAAQGQPQHF. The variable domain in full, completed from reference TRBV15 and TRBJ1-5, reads DAMVIQNPRYQVTQFGKPVTLSCSQTLNHNVMYWYQQKSSQAPKLLFHYYDKDFNNEADTPDNFQSRRPNTSFCFLDIRSPGLGDTAMYLCATSRVAAQGQPQHFGDGTRLSIL.

The CDR3 coding sequence is TGTGCCAGCAGTCCACGGGAGTTCGGGGAGCAGTACTTC. This gives the protein CASSPREFGEQYF. The genes are TRBV12-3 or TRBV12-4 and TRBJ2-7, with a tentative D call TRBD2 (6 bases). V shed 5 bases and J shed 7 bases, with 15 bases lying between them. CDR3 length: 13 residues.

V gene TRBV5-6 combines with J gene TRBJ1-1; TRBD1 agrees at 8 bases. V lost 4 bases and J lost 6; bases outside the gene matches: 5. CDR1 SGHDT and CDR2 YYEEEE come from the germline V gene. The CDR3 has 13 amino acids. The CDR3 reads CASSPWDRPEAFF. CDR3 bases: TGTGCCAGCAGCCCTTGGGACAGGCCTGAAGCTTTCTTT.

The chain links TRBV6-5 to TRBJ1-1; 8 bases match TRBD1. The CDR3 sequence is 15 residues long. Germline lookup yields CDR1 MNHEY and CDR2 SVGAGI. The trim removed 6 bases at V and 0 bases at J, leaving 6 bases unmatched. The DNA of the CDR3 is TGTGCCAGCAGCGGACAGGGTCATATGAACACTGAAGCTTTCTTT. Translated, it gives CASSGQGHMNTEAFF.

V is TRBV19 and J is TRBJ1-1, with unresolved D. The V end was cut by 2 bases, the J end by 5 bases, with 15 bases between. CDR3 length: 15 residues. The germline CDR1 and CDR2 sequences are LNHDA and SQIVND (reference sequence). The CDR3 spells CASSISVALGTEAFF. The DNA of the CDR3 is TGTGCCAGTAGTATATCGGTCGCGCTTGGGACTGAAGCTTTCTTT.